These T cell receptor beta chains were read from a single sample in a study of shared clonotypes between healthy human individuals. Using immunoSEQ multiplex PCR, the repertoire was profiled, and TCRdb retains in-frame clones only, with some absent. Of roughly 1,500,000 clones listed, under 99% are singletons. The sample taken for sequencing was naive CD4+ T cells sorted from blood. These receptors originate from a man under 40 in good health. The CDR3 runs from the conserved cysteine through the conserved F or W. The D gene is left open where the match is weak. Only part of the rows carry a size: once, few, many, or a class if the clone is expanded.

D	V	J	size	DNA	CDR3
TRBD1	TRBV9	TRBJ2-7	.	TGTGCCAGCAGCGACGGGACAGGGGGTTACGAGCAGTACTTC	CASSDGTGGYEQYF
.	TRBV21-1	TRBJ2-7	.	TGTGCCAGCAGCAAAGAGGGTCCTAGCGGGGCCACCTACGAGCAGTACTTC	CASSKEGPSGATYEQYF
.	TRBV6-1	TRBJ1-5	.	TGTGCCAGCAGTGTAGGAAATCAGCCCCAGCATTTT	CASSVGNQPQHF
.	TRBV5-4	TRBJ2-3	.	TGTGCCAGCAGCTTGAAGGGTGGAGATACGCAGTATTTT	CASSLKGGDTQYF
.	TRBV30	TRBJ2-7	.	TGTGCCTGGAGCCTAAATCGGGACCGTAGGCAGTACTTC	CAWSLNRDRRQYF
TRBD1	TRBV5-1	TRBJ2-7	.	TGCGCCAGCAGGGGGACAGGGCCACCTTCTAACGAGCAGTACTTC	CASRGTGPPSNEQYF
TRBD1	TRBV5-5	TRBJ1-4	.	TGTGCCAGCAGCTCATCTCCTAGACAGGGAGGAGAAAAACTGTTTTTT	CASSSSPRQGGEKLFF
.	TRBV7-2	TRBJ2-7	.	TGTGCCAGCAGCTTTTTTGACCGAACCTACGAGCAGTACTTC	CASSFFDRTYEQYF
TRBD2	TRBV11-2	TRBJ2-7	.	TGTGCCAGCAGCCAGCGGGACCTCGCCTACGAGCAGTACTTC	CASSQRDLAYEQYF
.	TRBV6-5	TRBJ1-5	.	TGTGCCAGCAGTTACCTTCCTGGGGGCAATCAGCCCCAGCATTTT	CASSYLPGGNQPQHF
TRBD2	TRBV5-1	TRBJ2-7	.	TGCGCCAGCAGCTTGGGCAGACTAGCGGGAATCTACGAGCAGTACTTC	CASSLGRLAGIYEQYF
.	TRBV9	TRBJ2-6	.	TGTGCCAGCAGCCCCCTAGGCTCTGGGGCCAACGTCCTGACTTTC	CASSPLGSGANVLTF
TRBD1	TRBV4-3	TRBJ1-2	once	TGCGCCAGCAGCCAAAATGGGCACAGGGGACGTTCCGGCTACACCTTC	CASSQNGHRGRSGYTF
TRBD2	TRBV7-9	TRBJ2-7	.	TGTGCCAGCAGCACCCGGCTAGCGGGTGAGGGTGAGCAGTACTTC	CASSTRLAGEGEQYF
.	TRBV10-3	TRBJ2-7	.	TGTGCCATCAGTAATCCCCTAGCGAAAGGCTACGAGCAGTACTTC	CAISNPLAKGYEQYF
.	TRBV7-9	TRBJ2-2	.	TGTGCCAGCAGCTCCGGGACAACCCACACCGGGGAGCTGTTTTTT	CASSSGTTHTGELFF
.	TRBV21-1	TRBJ1-1	.	TGTGCCAGCAGCAAAGGCGCAGGGGGGTACACTGAAGCTTTCTTT	CASSKGAGGYTEAFF
TRBD2	TRBV5-1	TRBJ2-7	.	TGCGCCAGCAGCTTGACTAGCGGGAGCTCCTACGAGCAGTACTTC	CASSLTSGSSYEQYF
TRBD1	TRBV7-9	TRBJ2-7	.	TGTGCCAGCAGCTTAGCGGCAGGGGGAGACTACGAGCAGTACTTC	CASSLAAGGDYEQYF
.	TRBV5-5	TRBJ2-7	.	TGTGCCAGCAGCTCCACGGGAGACCCCTCCTACGAGCAGTACTTC	CASSSTGDPSYEQYF
.	TRBV7-9	TRBJ1-2	.	TGTGCCAGCAGCTTAGCGAATGTCGGGGCCGGCGGTTATGGCTACACCTTC	CASSLANVGAGGYGYTF
TRBD1	TRBV29-1	TRBJ2-7	.	TGCAGCGGCCGACCGGGACAGGGTGGCGAGCAGTACTTC	CSGRPGQGGEQYF
.	TRBV29-1	TRBJ2-3	.	TGCAGCGTTGCCCCCAGACAGCTAGATACGCAGTATTTT	CSVAPRQLDTQYF
TRBD2	TRBV5-1	TRBJ2-3	.	TGCGCCAGCAGCTCGCTAGCGGGAGAATTGGATACGCAGTATTTT	CASSSLAGELDTQYF
TRBD2	TRBV7-2	TRBJ2-7	.	TGTGCCAGCAGTTCTACACTCACTAGCGGGAGTTTGGGCGAGCAGTACTTC	CASSSTLTSGSLGEQYF
TRBD1	TRBV29-1	TRBJ2-7	.	TGCAGCGTTGAATCCGTAGGGGGCCACGAGCAGTACTTC	CSVESVGGHEQYF
.	TRBV5-1	TRBJ2-7	.	TGCGCCAGCAGCTTGGCAGGGTCAGGATACGAGCAGTACTTC	CASSLAGSGYEQYF
.	TRBV28	TRBJ2-2	.	TGTGCCAGCAGTACCGAGCCCGTCACCGGGGAGCTGTTTTTT	CASSTEPVTGELFF
.	TRBV27	TRBJ2-3	.	TGTGCCAGCAGTTTACTGGGGAACACAGATACGCAGTATTTT	CASSLLGNTDTQYF
TRBD1	TRBV5-6	TRBJ2-2	.	TGTGCCAGCAGCTTACTAGGACAGGCGAACACCGGGGAGCTGTTTTTT	CASSLLGQANTGELFF
.	TRBV9	TRBJ2-6	.	TGTGCCAGCAGCGTAGCGGGATCTGGGGCCAACGTCCTGACTTTC	CASSVAGSGANVLTF
TRBD2	TRBV27	TRBJ2-5	once	TGTGCCAGCAGTCCCGCTAGCGGGAGGGCCGTACAGACCCAGTACTTC	CASSPASGRAVQTQYF
.	TRBV5-1	TRBJ2-1	.	TGCGCCAGCAGCCCCCCCAGCTCCTACAATGAGCAGTTCTTC	CASSPPSSYNEQFF
.	TRBV15	TRBJ2-1	.	TGTGCCACCAGCAGCGGCGGGACCAGCAATGAGCAGTTCTTC	CATSSGGTSNEQFF
TRBD1	TRBV5-1	TRBJ2-7	.	TGCGCCAGCAGCCCCGGGACAGGGGGCATGGGTAGCTCCTACGAGCAGTACTTC	CASSPGTGGMGSSYEQYF
.	TRBV5-4	TRBJ1-2	once	TGTGCCAGCAGTTCGACAGTCTATGGCTACACCTTC	CASSSTVYGYTF
.	TRBV7-9	TRBJ2-4	.	TGTGCCAGCAACCCTGGGGGACCAGGGGATGTCATTCAGTACTTC	CASNPGGPGDVIQYF
TRBD2	TRBV6-5	TRBJ2-7	.	TGTGCCAGCAGTTACTCACTAGCGGGAGGCGAGCAGTACTTC	CASSYSLAGGEQYF
.	TRBV28	TRBJ2-5	.	TGTGCCAGCACCCTAGTGGGGGAAGAGACCCAGTACTTC	CASTLVGEETQYF
.	TRBV9	TRBJ2-7	.	TGTGCCAGCAGCCCCTCCGGAGTCGAGCAGTACTTC	CASSPSGVEQYF
.	TRBV29-1	TRBJ1-1	few	TGCAGCGTCCGAAACACTGAAGCTTTCTTT	CSVRNTEAFF
.	TRBV28	TRBJ2-7	.	TGTGCCAGCAACCTCGGATGGAGGGGCTACGAGCAGTACTTC	CASNLGWRGYEQYF
.	TRBV10-3	TRBJ2-5	once	TGTGCCATCAGTGAGTCAATCCGAGAGACCCAGTACTTC	CAISESIRETQYF
.	TRBV28	TRBJ1-2	.	TGTGCCAGCAGTCCACATGCAGGGCCTAACTATGGCTACACCTTC	CASSPHAGPNYGYTF
.	TRBV7-9	TRBJ2-3	.	TGTGCCAGCAGCTTTACAGATACGCAGTATTTT	CASSFTDTQYF
TRBD2	TRBV9	TRBJ2-3	.	TGTGCCAGCAGCGTAGGGCGAGCGGGAGGGTGGGATACGCAGTATTTT	CASSVGRAGGWDTQYF